The 14 T cell receptor beta chains in this list originate from one sample, sequenced in a study of metastatic and nonmetastatic thyroid tumors. All patients reached thyroid surgery having received no treatment beforehand. TCRdb re-clonotyped the PCR reads through MiXCR. Here the sample spans about 12,000 clones, approximately 32% being singletons. The sequencing sample was made of tumor tissue. The receptors stem from a female donor with papillary thyroid cancer or a benign thyroid nodule (not recorded which). Some clones in this sample may be carry-over from other donors' samples.

On this clone itself: Within the sample, other DNA sequences also encode this same CDR3. The chain is built from TRBV9 and TRBJ2-3, with 10 bases that match TRBD2. There are 15 residues in the CDR3. J was trimmed by 2 bases and V by 3 bases; bases with no gene match: 3. Germline loops: CDR1 SGDLS, CDR2 YYNGEE. CDR3 amino acids: CASSAGTSVTDTQYF. In DNA form, the CDR3 reads TGTGCCAGCAGCGCTGGGACTAGCGTCACAGATACGCAGTATTTT.

This rearrangement joins TRBV5-4 to TRBJ2-1; 11 positions agree with TRBD2. V shed 3 bases and J 4 bases; nucleotides not matched to a gene: 6. The germline V gene has CDR1 SGHNT and CDR2 YYREEE (reference sequence). The CDR3 runs 16 residues. The CDR3: CASSSLAGERYNEQFF. The CDR3 DNA reads as TGTGCCAGCAGCTCACTAGCGGGGGAGAGGTACAATGAGCAGTTCTTC.

This sequence joins TRBV6-2 or TRBV6-3 and TRBJ2-3, with a possible D match to TRBD1 (5 bases). This CDR3 spans 13 amino acids. V was clipped by 2 bases and J by 5 bases, with 8 bases between them. Germline CDR1 and CDR2: MNHEY and SVGEGT. CDR3 amino acids: CASSYTREDTQYF. The CDR3 region has the DNA TGTGCCAGCAGTTACACCAGGGAAGATACGCAGTATTTT.

This clone was detected ten times or more. This rearrangement joins TRBV29-1 to TRBJ2-1; 10 positions agree with TRBD2. Trimming cost V 6 bases and J 2 bases; bases outside gene matches: 4. This CDR3 comprises 14 residues. Looked up from germline, CDR1 is SQVTM and CDR2 is ANQGSEA. DNA for the CDR3: TGCAGCGTCGTCGGGACTAGCGCCTACAATGAGCAGTTCTTC. Its translation is CSVVGTSAYNEQFF.

In nucleotides, the CDR3 is TGTGCCAGCTCACCCCGACAGGGGGCCTACGAGCAGTACTTC. It yields the protein CASSPRQGAYEQYF. The chain employs TRBV18 and TRBJ2-7; 9 bases fit TRBD1. CDR3 length equals 14 residues. CDR1 and CDR2 from the germline V gene are KGHSH and LQKENI. V lost 3 bases and J lost 2; bases outside the gene matches: 2.

This clone was picked up a small number of times. V usage is TRBV12-3 or TRBV12-4 and J usage is TRBJ2-3, with no clear D. V lost 0 bases to trimming and J lost 7 bases, with 8 bases between them. CDR3 length: 13 residues. CDR3 region: CASSLAEFYTQYF. CDR3 DNA sequence: TGTGCCAGCAGTTTAGCGGAGTTTTATACGCAGTATTTT.

This clone came up a few times. V is TRBV28 and J is TRBJ1-1; D may be TRBD1 (5 bases). Per the germline V gene, CDR1 is MDHEN and CDR2 is SYDVKM. The CDR3 has 13 residues. Trimming shortened V by 3 bases and J by 6 bases, and 11 bases separated the two germline ends. The CDR3 sequence: CASSFSGTPEAFF. CDR3 bases: TGTGCCAGCAGTTTTTCTGGGACCCCTGAAGCTTTCTTT.

Relative to its sample, this clone is medium-sized (0.01 to 0.1%). The CDR3 here is CSAPSDGNTDTQYF. For the CDR3, the DNA is TGCAGTGCTCCCTCCGACGGGAACACAGATACGCAGTATTTT. The chain carries TRBV20-1 and TRBJ2-3; weak D call: TRBD2 (5 bases). This CDR3 has 14 residues. Germline loops: CDR1 DFQATT, CDR2 SNEGSKA (reference sequence). The ends were cut back, 5 bases at V and 2 bases at J, with 14 bases in the middle.

As concerns this clone: Given a much more abundant clone one base away, this may be a read error. In nucleotides, the CDR3 is TGTGCCGGAGGGAGAAGCGTGGTGGCTCAAGAGCAGTACTTC. Its protein is CAGGRSVVAQEQYF. V is TRBV6-1 and J is TRBJ2-7; D is perhaps TRBD2 (6 bases). V was cut by 11 bases and J by 7 bases, with 24 bases left in between. Germline assignment: CDR1 MNHNS and CDR2 SASEGT. CDR3 length: 14 amino acids.

The chain carries TRBV5-1 and TRBJ1-5; D might be TRBD1 (5 bases). CDR1 is SGHRS and CDR2 is YFSETQ in the germline V gene. The CDR3 contains 13 residues. Trimming shortened V by 4 bases and J by 5 bases, and 10 bases separated the two germline ends. The CDR3 region has the DNA TGCGCCAGCAGCCGGACACTGGATCAGCCCCAGCATTTT. Encoded protein: CASSRTLDQPQHF.

This CDR3 reads CAIQAGTGIYSNQPQHF. CDR3 DNA sequence: TGTGCCATTCAAGCCGGGACAGGGATCTATAGCAATCAGCCCCAGCATTTT. The V and J genes are TRBV6-1 and TRBJ1-5; TRBD1 aligns across 9 bases. In germline, CDR1 is MNHNS, CDR2 SASEGT. The V and J ends lost 10 bases and 0 bases, in that order; junction bases with no gene match: 13. This CDR3 is 17 amino acids long.

This clone is deemed medium-sized (0.01 to 0.1%). The chain is built from TRBV4-3 and TRBJ2-7; the D gene could be TRBD1 or TRBD2 (5 bases each). V was cut by 1 base and J by 3 bases, with 10 bases left in between. The length of the CDR3 is 14 residues. CDR1 is LGHNA and CDR2 is YSLEER in the germline V gene. The CDR3 loop reads CASSQVVGDYEQYF. Here the CDR3 DNA reads TGCGCCAGCAGCCAAGTTGTGGGGGACTACGAGCAGTACTTC.

This rearrangement joins TRBV19 to TRBJ1-2, with 7 bases matching TRBD1. V trimming: 8 bases; J trimming: 8 bases; junction bases outside the gene matches: 8. This CDR3 has 12 amino acids. From germline, CDR1 is LNHDA and CDR2 SQIVND (reference sequence). The CDR3 region has the DNA TGTGCCAGTTCGGGGGACAGTTACGGCTACACCTTC. Its protein product is CASSGDSYGYTF. The whole variable domain, filled in from reference TRBV19 and TRBJ1-2, reads DGGITQSPKYLFRKEGQNVTLSCEQNLNHDAMYWYRQDPGQGLRLIYYSQIVNDFQKGDIAEGYSVSREKKESFPLTVTSAQKNPTAFYLCASSGDSYGYTFGSGTRLTVV.

This clone was seen more than once but under ten times. J is TRBJ1-2 and V is TRBV30; 7 bases are a match to TRBD1. Per germline, CDR1 GTSNPN and CDR2 SVGIG (reference sequence). V shed 1 base, J shed 4 bases, and the junction held 6 bases outside the gene matches. This CDR3 has 14 amino acids. Here the CDR3 reads CAWSEGTAGYGYTF. As DNA, the CDR3 is TGTGCCTGGAGTGAGGGGACAGCTGGCTATGGCTACACCTTC.